A selection of T cell receptor beta chains follows, all from one sample in a study of blood T cells in healthy people across ages. TCRdb recomputed calls from the 5' RACE reads with MiXCR, one row per CDR3 protein. The table shows roughly 680,000 distinct CDR3 sequences, with 45% to 60% occurring only once. Sequences were obtained from blood. The receptors here all came from a woman aged 80 or over in good health. Both conserved end residues are part of each CDR3. A D gene is named only where the DNA matches it firmly. Clone size appears in some rows only: once, few, many, or a class for an expanded clone.

V: TRBV7-2
J: TRBJ1-5
length: 14
D: TRBD1
size: few
DNA: TGTGCCAGCAGCGTACAGGGGGGTTATCAGCCCCAGCATTTT
CDR3: CASSVQGGYQPQHF

V: TRBV20-1
J: TRBJ2-7
length: 13
D: TRBD2
size: NA
DNA: TGCAGTGCTAAGGCCCTAGCGGACTACGAGCAGTACTTC
CDR3: CSAKALADYEQYF

V: TRBV7-9
J: TRBJ2-3
length: 14
D: NA
size: many
DNA: TGTGCCAGCAGCTTCCAAACGCTGGCAGATACGCAGTATTTT
CDR3: CASSFQTLADTQYF

V: TRBV6-5
J: TRBJ1-5
length: 16
D: TRBD1
size: many
DNA: TGTGCCAGCAGTTACAAGGCCCCAGGGGGCGGTCAGCCCCAGCATTTT
CDR3: CASSYKAPGGGQPQHF

V: TRBV5-8
J: TRBJ2-3
length: 17
D: NA
size: many
DNA: TGTGCCAGCAGCTATCCTTTGGCGGACCTAGGCACAGATACGCAGTATTTT
CDR3: CASSYPLADLGTDTQYF

V: TRBV3-1
J: TRBJ2-1
length: 15
D: TRBD1
size: many
DNA: TGTGCCAGCAGCCAACCGGGACAGGGGGCGTGGGAGCAGTTCTTC
CDR3: CASSQPGQGAWEQFF

V: TRBV12-3/TRBV12-4
J: TRBJ2-7
length: 14
D: TRBD1
size: NA
DNA: TGTGCCAGCAGTTCCCAGGGGGCGGGCTACGAGCAGTACTTC
CDR3: CASSSQGAGYEQYF

V: TRBV3-1
J: TRBJ2-4
length: 17
D: NA
size: NA
DNA: TGTGCCAGCAGCCAAGATGGGCCCGTTATTGGCAAAAACATTCAGTACTTC
CDR3: CASSQDGPVIGKNIQYF

V: TRBV20-1
J: TRBJ2-7
length: 15
D: NA
size: NA
DNA: TGCAGTGCTAGAGGGGAGCGGACTCTCTCCTACGAGCAGTACTTC
CDR3: CSARGERTLSYEQYF

V: TRBV10-3
J: TRBJ1-1
length: 15
D: NA
size: NA
DNA: TGTGCCATCAGTAAGTCGCAAACAACGAACACTGAAGCTTTCTTT
CDR3: CAISKSQTTNTEAFF

V: TRBV6-6
J: TRBJ2-1
length: 15
D: NA
size: NA
DNA: TGTGCCAGCAGTTACGCGGGGATCCTCAACAATGAGCAGTTCTTC
CDR3: CASSYAGILNNEQFF

V: TRBV3-1
J: TRBJ2-5
length: 12
D: NA
size: NA
DNA: TGTGCCAGCAGCCATGGGAGGGAGACCCAGTACTTC
CDR3: CASSHGRETQYF

V: TRBV7-7
J: TRBJ2-5
length: 16
D: TRBD2
size: NA
DNA: TGTGCTAGCAGCTTATCCCTAGCGGGGGAGCAAGAGACCCAGTACTTC
CDR3: CASSLSLAGEQETQYF

V: TRBV29-1
J: TRBJ2-1
length: 14
D: TRBD1
size: many
DNA: TGCAGCGTTGAAGGTGCAGGGGGCGGGAATGAGCAGTTCTTC
CDR3: CSVEGAGGGNEQFF

V: TRBV5-1
J: TRBJ2-3
length: 13
D: NA
size: many
DNA: TGCGCCAGCAGCTCTGGAAGGGAGGATACGCAGTATTTT
CDR3: CASSSGREDTQYF

V: TRBV30
J: TRBJ1-5
length: 13
D: NA
size: many
DNA: TGTGCCTGGAGTGTCGGCCCAAATCAGCCCCAGCATTTT
CDR3: CAWSVGPNQPQHF

V: TRBV3-1
J: TRBJ2-6
length: 17
D: NA
size: NA
DNA: TGTGCCGGCAGCCAAGATCTTCTGTCGACTGGGGCCAACATCCTGACTTTC
CDR3: CAGSQDLLSTGANILTF

V: TRBV20-1
J: TRBJ2-7
length: 12
D: NA
size: many
DNA: TGCAGTGCGGCTGTTAGCTCCTACGAGCAGTACTTC
CDR3: CSAAVSSYEQYF

V: TRBV27
J: TRBJ1-2
length: 13
D: NA
size: many
DNA: TGTGCCAGCAGTCGAATACCCAGGGATGGCTACACCTTC
CDR3: CASSRIPRDGYTF

V: TRBV3-1
J: TRBJ2-3
length: 19
D: TRBD2
size: NA
DNA: TGTGCCAGCAGCCAAGATTCGCTAGGACTAGCGGGAGGGAGGAATACGCAGTATTTT
CDR3: CASSQDSLGLAGGRNTQYF